This TCR beta chain was profiled in a study of OX40 agonist ivuxolimab in advanced cancers. As for the study in general: All patients had ivuxolimab intravenously every 2 weeks at 0.01 to 10 mg/kg. Whole-study results and caveats: The study found that CD8+ T cells averaged more expanded clones than CD4+. Relatively little clonal expansion, among the lowest observed, appeared in partial responders at 0.1-3.0 mg/kg.

V lost 3 bases to trimming and J lost 5 bases, with 13 bases between them. CDR3 size: 14 residues. Germline values: CDR1 MNHNS, CDR2 SASEGT. In the case of this clone: What it binds is unknown.

Blood sampling took place at baseline, cycle 4 day 1, and cycle 7 day 1. This table comes from immunoSEQ multiplex PCR, and its TCRdb copy is limited to in-frame clones, with some not included. Among fewer than 25,000 clones, 80% to 90% were seen once, and the ten largest hold 21%. Specimen: CD4+ or CD8+ T cells sorted from blood, collected in a trial of the OX40 agonist ivuxolimab. The chain recombines TRBV6-1 with TRBJ1-2, with D uncertain. The receptor was derived from an adult with an advanced solid tumor such as melanoma, head and neck, liver or kidney cancer. CDR3 residues: CASSELFVGYGYTF. For the CDR3, the DNA is TGTGCCAGCAGTGAGCTATTCGTAGGGTATGGCTACACCTTC.